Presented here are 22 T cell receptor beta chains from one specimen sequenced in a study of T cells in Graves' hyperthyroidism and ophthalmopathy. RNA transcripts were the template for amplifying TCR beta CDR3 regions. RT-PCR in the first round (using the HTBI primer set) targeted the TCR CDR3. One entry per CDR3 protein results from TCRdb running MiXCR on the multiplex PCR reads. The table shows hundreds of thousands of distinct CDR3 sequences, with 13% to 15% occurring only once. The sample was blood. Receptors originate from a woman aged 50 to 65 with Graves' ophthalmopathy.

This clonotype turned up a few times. The CDR3 DNA sequence: TGTGCCAGCAGCAACTACAGGGGAAGTGGAAGCAATCAGCCCCAGCATTTT. Protein product: CASSNYRGSGSNQPQHF. The chain uses TRBV6-1 and TRBJ1-5, with 7 bases identical to TRBD1. This CDR3 comprises 17 residues. Germline assignment: CDR1 MNHNS and CDR2 SASEGT. Trimming took 6 bases from V and 1 from J; bases not matched to a gene: 12.

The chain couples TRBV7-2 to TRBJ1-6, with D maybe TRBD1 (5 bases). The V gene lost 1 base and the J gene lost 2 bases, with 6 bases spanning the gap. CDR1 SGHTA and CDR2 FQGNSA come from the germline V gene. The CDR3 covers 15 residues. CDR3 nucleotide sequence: TGTGCCAGCAGCTTAGGCAGGGCCTATAATTCACCCCTCCACTTT. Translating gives CASSLGRAYNSPLHF.

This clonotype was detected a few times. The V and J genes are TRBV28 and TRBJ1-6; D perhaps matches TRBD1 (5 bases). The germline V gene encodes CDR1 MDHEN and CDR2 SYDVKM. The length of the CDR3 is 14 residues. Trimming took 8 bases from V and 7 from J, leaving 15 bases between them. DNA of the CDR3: TGTGCCAGCGGATGGGACGGATTAAATTCACCCCTCCACTTT. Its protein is CASGWDGLNSPLHF.

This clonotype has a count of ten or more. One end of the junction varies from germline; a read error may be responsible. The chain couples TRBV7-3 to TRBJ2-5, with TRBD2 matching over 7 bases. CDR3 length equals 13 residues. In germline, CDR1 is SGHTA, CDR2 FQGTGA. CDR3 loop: CASSLRGGESQYF. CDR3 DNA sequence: TGTGCCAGCAGCTTAAGGGGGGGAGAGTCCCAGTACTTC.

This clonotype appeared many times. DNA of the CDR3: TGTGCCAGCAGCCATTGGGTGACTAGTGCGAATGAGCAGTTCTTC. It translates to CASSHWVTSANEQFF. This sequence joins TRBV3-1 and TRBJ2-1; perhaps TRBD2 as D (6 bases). The CDR3 sequence is 15 residues long. The germline V gene encodes CDR1 LGHDT and CDR2 YNNKEL (reference sequence). V lost 3 bases, J lost 7 bases, and 16 bases lay in between.

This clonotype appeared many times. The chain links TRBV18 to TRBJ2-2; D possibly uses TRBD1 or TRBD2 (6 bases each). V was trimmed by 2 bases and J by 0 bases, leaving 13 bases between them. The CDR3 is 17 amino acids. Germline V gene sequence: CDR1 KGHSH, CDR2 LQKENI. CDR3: CASSPSRGTTNTGELFF. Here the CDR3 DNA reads TGTGCCAGCTCACCAAGCCGGGGGACAACGAACACCGGGGAGCTGTTTTTT. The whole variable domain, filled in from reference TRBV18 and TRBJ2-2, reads NAGVMQNPRHLVRRRGQEARLRCSPMKGHSHVYWYRQLPEEGLKFMVYLQKENIIDESGMPKERFSAEFPKEGPSILRIQQVVRGDSAAYFCASSPSRGTTNTGELFFGEGSRLTVL.

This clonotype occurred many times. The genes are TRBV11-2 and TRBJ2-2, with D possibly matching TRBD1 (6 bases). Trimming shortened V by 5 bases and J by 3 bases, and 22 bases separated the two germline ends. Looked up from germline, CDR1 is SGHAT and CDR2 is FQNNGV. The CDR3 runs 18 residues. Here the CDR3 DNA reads TGTGCCAGCAGCCCCCTGACTTCGTGGGGGCTCCACACCGGGGAGCTGTTTTTT. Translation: CASSPLTSWGLHTGELFF.

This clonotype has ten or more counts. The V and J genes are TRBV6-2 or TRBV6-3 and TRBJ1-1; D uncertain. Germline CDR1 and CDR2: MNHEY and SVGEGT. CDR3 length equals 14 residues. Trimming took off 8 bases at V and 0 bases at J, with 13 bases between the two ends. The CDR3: CASGIGSMNTEAFF. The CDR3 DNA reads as TGTGCCAGCGGAATTGGCAGCATGAACACTGAAGCTTTCTTT.

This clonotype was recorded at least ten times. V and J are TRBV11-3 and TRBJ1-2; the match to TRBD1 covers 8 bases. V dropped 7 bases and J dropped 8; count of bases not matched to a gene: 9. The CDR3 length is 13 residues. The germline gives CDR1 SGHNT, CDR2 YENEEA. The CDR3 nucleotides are TGTGCCAGCACCGGACAGGGAGGGGACGGCTACACCTTC. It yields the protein CASTGQGGDGYTF.

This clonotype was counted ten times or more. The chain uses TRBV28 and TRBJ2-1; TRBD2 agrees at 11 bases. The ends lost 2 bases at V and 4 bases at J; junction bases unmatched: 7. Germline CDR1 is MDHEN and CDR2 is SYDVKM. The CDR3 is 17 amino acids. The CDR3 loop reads CASSLVQLAGAYNEQFF. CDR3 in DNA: TGTGCCAGCAGTTTAGTCCAACTAGCGGGAGCATACAATGAGCAGTTCTTC.

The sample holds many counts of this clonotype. CDR3 DNA: TGTGCCAGCAGTGAGTTTAAAACAGGGACCTACGAGCAGTACTTC. Translated: CASSEFKTGTYEQYF. The chain uses TRBV2 and TRBJ2-7, with D possibly matching TRBD1 (6 bases). CDR1 SNHLY and CDR2 FYNNEI come from the germline V gene. This CDR3 is built from 15 residues. V was cut by 3 bases and J by 2 bases, with 14 bases left in between.

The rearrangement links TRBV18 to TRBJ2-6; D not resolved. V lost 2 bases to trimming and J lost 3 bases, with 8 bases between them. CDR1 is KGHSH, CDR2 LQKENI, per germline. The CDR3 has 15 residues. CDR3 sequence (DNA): TGTGCCAGCTCACCATCGTCGGGTGGGGCCAACGTCCTGACTTTC. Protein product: CASSPSSGGANVLTF.

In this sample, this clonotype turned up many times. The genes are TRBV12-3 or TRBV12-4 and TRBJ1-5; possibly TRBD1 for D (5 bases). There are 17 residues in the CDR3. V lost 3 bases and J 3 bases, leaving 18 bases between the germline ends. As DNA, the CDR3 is TGTGCCAGCAGTTTGTCTCACGGAGGGGTGGACAATCAGCCCCAGCATTTT. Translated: CASSLSHGGVDNQPQHF.

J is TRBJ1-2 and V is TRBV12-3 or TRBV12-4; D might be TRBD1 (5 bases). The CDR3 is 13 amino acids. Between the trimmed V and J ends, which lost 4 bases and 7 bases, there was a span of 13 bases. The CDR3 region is CASSSQGAPGYTF. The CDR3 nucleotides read TGTGCCAGCAGTTCTCAAGGGGCCCCTGGCTACACCTTC.

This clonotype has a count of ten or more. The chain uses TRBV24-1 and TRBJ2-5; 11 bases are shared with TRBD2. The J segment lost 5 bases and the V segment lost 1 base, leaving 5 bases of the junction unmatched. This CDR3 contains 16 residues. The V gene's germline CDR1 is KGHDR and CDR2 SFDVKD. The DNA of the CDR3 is TGTGCCACCAGTGATTTTACTAGCGGGAGTTTGGAGACCCAGTACTTC. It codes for CATSDFTSGSLETQYF.

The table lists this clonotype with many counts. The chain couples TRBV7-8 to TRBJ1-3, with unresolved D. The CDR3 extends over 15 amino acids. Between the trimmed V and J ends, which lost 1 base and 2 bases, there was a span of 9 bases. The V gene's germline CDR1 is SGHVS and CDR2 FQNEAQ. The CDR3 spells CASSLDGGPGNTIYF. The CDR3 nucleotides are TGTGCCAGCAGCTTAGATGGCGGTCCTGGAAACACCATATATTTT.

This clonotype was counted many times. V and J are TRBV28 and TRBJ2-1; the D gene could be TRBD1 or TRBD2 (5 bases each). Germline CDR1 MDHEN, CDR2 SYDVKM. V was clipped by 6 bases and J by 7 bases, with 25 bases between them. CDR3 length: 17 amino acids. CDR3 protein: CASSPGPWGPLGNEQFF. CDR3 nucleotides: TGTGCCAGCAGCCCCGGCCCCTGGGGACCATTGGGAAATGAGCAGTTCTTC.

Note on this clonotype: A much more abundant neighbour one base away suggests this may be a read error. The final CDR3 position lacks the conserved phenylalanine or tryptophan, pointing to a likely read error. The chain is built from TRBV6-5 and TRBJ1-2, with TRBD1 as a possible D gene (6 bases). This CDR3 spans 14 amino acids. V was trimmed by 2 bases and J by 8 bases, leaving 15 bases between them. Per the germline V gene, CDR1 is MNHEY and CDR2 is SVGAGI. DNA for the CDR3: TGTGCCAGCAGTTACCAACAGGGTTCTTGGGGCTACACCTCC. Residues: CASSYQQGSWGYTS.

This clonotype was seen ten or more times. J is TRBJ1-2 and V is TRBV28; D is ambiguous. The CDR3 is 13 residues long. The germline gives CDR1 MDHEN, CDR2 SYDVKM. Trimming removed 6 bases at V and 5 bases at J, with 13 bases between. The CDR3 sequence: CASSPLTVYGYTF. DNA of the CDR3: TGTGCCAGCAGCCCTTTGACCGTATATGGCTACACCTTC.

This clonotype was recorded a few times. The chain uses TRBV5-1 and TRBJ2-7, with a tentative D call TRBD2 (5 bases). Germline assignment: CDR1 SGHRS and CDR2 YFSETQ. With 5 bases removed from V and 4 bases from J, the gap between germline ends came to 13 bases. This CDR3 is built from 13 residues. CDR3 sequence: CASSPGSIYEQYF. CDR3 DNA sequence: TGCGCCAGCAGTCCGGGAAGCATTTACGAGCAGTACTTC.

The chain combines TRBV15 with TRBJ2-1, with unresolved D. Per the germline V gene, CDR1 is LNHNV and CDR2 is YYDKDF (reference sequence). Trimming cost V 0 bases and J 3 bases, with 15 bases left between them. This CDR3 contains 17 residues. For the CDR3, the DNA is TGTGCCACCAGCAGAGAACTCGACACCACATTCTACAATGAGCAGTTCTTC. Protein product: CATSRELDTTFYNEQFF.

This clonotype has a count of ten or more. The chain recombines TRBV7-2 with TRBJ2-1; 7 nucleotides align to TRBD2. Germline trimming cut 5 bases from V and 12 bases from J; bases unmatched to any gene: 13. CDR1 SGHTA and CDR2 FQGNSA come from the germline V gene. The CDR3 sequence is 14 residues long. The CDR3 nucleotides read TGTGCCAGCAGCGCTGGGGGGGTGGTGACTTGGCAGTTCTTC. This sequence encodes CASSAGGVVTWQFF.